This TCR beta chain originates from a study of blood T cells in healthy people across ages. Alongside a J-beta primer mix, a sample-barcoded 5' primer served in a second PCR lasting about 7 to 11 cycles. One entry per CDR3 protein results from TCRdb running MiXCR on the 5' RACE reads. The sample holds more than 650,000 distinct CDR3 sequences, under 30% seen once. A further study also used this sample, focusing on T cells of mothers and their children.

The sample consisted of blood. The sequence came from a boy aged 5-17 years in good health.

CDR3 sequence reads: CASSPHMNQPQHF. For the CDR3, the DNA is TGTGCCAGCAGTCCTCATATGAATCAGCCCCAGCATTTT. The chain joins TRBV12-3 or TRBV12-4 to TRBJ1-5; no clear D gene. The germline V and J ends were trimmed by 5 bases and 4 bases, with 9 bases remaining between them. The CDR3 extends over 13 amino acids.